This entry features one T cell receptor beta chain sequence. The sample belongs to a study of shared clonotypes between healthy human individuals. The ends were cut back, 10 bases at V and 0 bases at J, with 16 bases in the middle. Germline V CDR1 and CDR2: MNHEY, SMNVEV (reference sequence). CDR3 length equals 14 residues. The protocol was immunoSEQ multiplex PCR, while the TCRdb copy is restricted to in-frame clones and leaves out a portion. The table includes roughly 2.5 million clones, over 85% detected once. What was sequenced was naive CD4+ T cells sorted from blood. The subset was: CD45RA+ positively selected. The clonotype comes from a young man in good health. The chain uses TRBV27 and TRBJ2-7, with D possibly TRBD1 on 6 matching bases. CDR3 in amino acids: CATTRQEISYEQYF. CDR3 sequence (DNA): TGTGCCACGACGAGACAGGAGATCTCCTACGAGCAGTACTTC.